These 21 T cell receptor beta chains were all obtained from the same sample, sequenced in a study of Ad26.COV2.S vaccination and SARS-CoV-2 variants. Indicated treatment: roughly 19 received Ad26.COV2.S at low or high dose, single or two shots; five or six received placebo; per-sample allocation not given. Sample collection was performed on day 63 after the first vaccine or placebo injection. Measured with immunoSEQ multiplex PCR; TCRdb has only the in-frame clones, and not every one. The repertoire has 500,000 or so clones, 80% to 90% of them found once; the top ten carry 2% to 3%. The input for sequencing was peripheral blood, taken in a trial of Ad26.COV2.S vaccine versus placebo. The receptors were sampled from a person between 18 and 59 years old who received the Ad26.COV2.S COVID-19 vaccine or a placebo.

This rearrangement joins TRBV3-1 (or the pseudogene TRBV3-2) to TRBJ1-2, with no clear D. Between the trimmed V and J ends, which lost 4 bases and 2 bases, there was a span of 14 bases. The CDR3 extends over 15 amino acids. Germline V CDR1 and CDR2: LGHDT, YNNKEL (reference sequence). The chain's CDR3 is CASSLTLIDNYGYTF. The CDR3 DNA reads as TGTGCCAGCAGCCTTACCCTCATAGACAACTATGGCTACACCTTC.

This clone was detected only once. The J gene is TRBJ1-4, the V gene TRBV3-1 (or the pseudogene TRBV3-2), with D maybe TRBD1 (5 bases). Trimming shortened V by 3 bases and J by 4 bases, and 9 bases separated the two germline ends. CDR1 is LGHDT, CDR2 YNNKEL, per germline (reference sequence). This CDR3 is 14 amino acids long. The CDR3 loop reads CASSQGGINEKLFF. CDR3 nucleotides: TGTGCCAGCAGCCAGGGGGGAATTAATGAAAAACTGTTTTTT.

The V call is TRBV2, the J call TRBJ2-2; 9 bases are a match to TRBD1. Germline-derived CDR1 and CDR2 are SNHLY and FYNNEI. This CDR3 contains 16 residues. The J segment lost 3 bases and the V segment lost 5 bases, leaving 7 bases of the junction unmatched. CDR3 bases: TGTGCCAGCAGTCCGGAGACAGGGGGTTACACCGGGGAGCTGTTTTTT. Encoded protein: CASSPETGGYTGELFF.

CDR3 sequence (DNA): TGTGCCAGCAGCCAAGAGCTGTCAGGGGGGGCCGCTGAAGCTTTCTTT. This sequence encodes CASSQELSGGAAEAFF. The rearrangement uses TRBV3-1 (or the pseudogene TRBV3-2) and TRBJ1-1; 7 positions match TRBD1. Germline lookup yields CDR1 LGHDT and CDR2 YNNKEL (reference sequence). V lost 0 bases, J lost 6 bases, and 10 bases stayed unmatched. This CDR3 comprises 16 residues.

The CDR3 loop is CASWGGGDEAFF. As DNA, the CDR3 is TGTGCCAGTTGGGGAGGTGGCGATGAAGCTTTCTTT. The V gene is TRBV6-6, the J gene TRBJ1-1; D gene unclear. Looked up from germline, CDR1 is MNHNY and CDR2 is SVGAGI (reference sequence). The CDR3 loop spans 12 amino acids. The germline V and J ends were trimmed by 9 bases and 7 bases, with 15 bases remaining between them.

This clone was counted between two and nine times. The chain links TRBV3-1 (or the pseudogene TRBV3-2) to TRBJ2-3, with TRBD2 matching over 9 bases. With V trimmed by 1 base and J by 0 bases, 2 bases remained unmatched. The CDR3 runs to 16 residues. Germline CDR1 and CDR2: LGHDT and YNNKEL (reference sequence). This chain's CDR3 is CASSQGLAASTDTQYF. The CDR3 DNA follows: TGTGCCAGCAGCCAAGGACTAGCGGCTAGCACAGATACGCAGTATTTT.

This clone was observed a single time. The chain combines TRBV19 with TRBJ1-5; TRBD1 aligns across 7 bases. The CDR3 spans 15 residues. V lost 5 bases, J lost 7 bases, and 11 bases stayed unmatched. Germline values: CDR1 LNHDA, CDR2 SQIVND (reference sequence). DNA of the CDR3: TGTGCCAGTAGTCCAAGACAGGGATACGTCCAGCCCCAGCATTTT. The encoded protein is CASSPRQGYVQPQHF.

The V gene is TRBV12-3 or TRBV12-4, the J gene TRBJ2-3; D unresolved. This CDR3 comprises 13 residues. Trimming left V 5 bases short and J 5 bases short, with 11 bases between. CDR3: CASSLTWVDTQYF. The CDR3 DNA reads as TGTGCCAGCAGTCTTACATGGGTAGATACGCAGTATTTT.

The chain couples TRBV7-3 to TRBJ2-2; D ambiguous. This CDR3 is 13 amino acids long. CDR1 and CDR2 from the germline V gene are SGHTA and FQGTGA. The V gene lost 2 bases and the J gene lost 7 bases, with 8 bases spanning the gap. As DNA, the CDR3 is TGTGCCAGCAGCTTACTCGGAGTCGGGGAGCTGTTTTTT. As protein: CASSLLGVGELFF.

The chain couples TRBV5-4 to TRBJ2-4; D perhaps matches TRBD2 (7 bases). Looked up from germline, CDR1 is SGHNT and CDR2 is YYREEE (reference sequence). The CDR3 has 15 residues. V was cut by 6 bases and J by 8 bases, with 21 bases left in between. CDR3 in amino acids: CASTSKGGGIDIQYF. The DNA for the CDR3 is TGTGCCAGCACCTCTAAGGGAGGGGGTATTGACATTCAGTACTTC.

The rearrangement uses TRBV6-5 and TRBJ1-1, with D possibly TRBD1 on 5 matching bases. The CDR3 runs to 13 residues. The germline V gene encodes CDR1 MNHEY and CDR2 SVGAGI. Trimming pared 10 bases from V and 4 bases from J, leaving 16 bases between. DNA for the CDR3: TGTGCCACCTCCGACAGTTCTGGCACTGAAGCTTTCTTT. It is translated as CATSDSSGTEAFF.

The chain is built from TRBV5-5 and TRBJ1-3, with D tentatively TRBD1 (5 bases). The CDR3 runs 15 residues. V lost 0 bases, J lost 5 bases, and 12 bases lay in between. The germline CDR1 and CDR2 sequences are SGHKS and YYEKEE (reference sequence). The CDR3 coding sequence is TGTGCCAGCAGCTTGGGGTCTCCAGGGAGAAACACCATATATTTT. As protein: CASSLGSPGRNTIYF.

V gene TRBV7-8 combines with J gene TRBJ2-1, with TRBD2 matching over 11 bases. CDR1 and CDR2 (germline): SGHVS, FQNEAQ. V shed 4 bases and J 0 bases; nucleotides not matched to a gene: 11. This CDR3 is 19 amino acids long. The CDR3 sequence: CASSSSTSGEWSSYNEQFF. For the CDR3, the DNA is TGTGCCAGCAGCTCCTCGACTAGCGGGGAGTGGAGCTCCTACAATGAGCAGTTCTTC.

This clone was observed a single time. The chain couples TRBV9 to TRBJ1-2; no reliable D call. The CDR3 loop spans 15 amino acids. The germline gives CDR1 SGDLS, CDR2 YYNGEE. The V and J ends lost 3 bases and 8 bases respectively, with 20 bases between them. DNA of the CDR3: TGTGCCAGCAGCGCCACTGCGGGCCTTCCTGGGGGCTACACCTTC. Translated, it gives CASSATAGLPGGYTF. Variable domain in full (rest from reference TRBV9 and TRBJ1-2): DSGVTQTPKHLITATGQRVTLRCSPRSGDLSVYWYQQSLDQGLQFLIQYYNGEERAKGNILERFSAQQFPDLHSELNLSSLELGDSALYFCASSATAGLPGGYTFGSGTRLTVV.

This clone was seen only once. V is TRBV5-5 and J is TRBJ1-2; no clear D. This CDR3 has 12 amino acids. Per germline, CDR1 SGHKS and CDR2 YYEKEE (reference sequence). The V end was cut by 2 bases, the J end by 10 bases, with 12 bases between. The CDR3 DNA is TGTGCCAGCAGCTTTTTGGCTGGGGACTACACCTTC. It is translated as CASSFLAGDYTF.

This chain uses TRBV12-3 or TRBV12-4 with TRBJ2-3, with no clear D. There are 10 residues in the CDR3. Deletions cut 8 bases from V and 6 bases from J, with 6 bases between. CDR3 amino acids: CASSRDTQYF. CDR3 in DNA: TGTGCCAGCTCCCGCGATACGCAGTATTTT.

This sequence joins TRBV28 and TRBJ2-6; the D is unclear. Germline-derived CDR1 and CDR2 are MDHEN and SYDVKM. The CDR3 is 17 residues long. V lost 3 bases and J 0 bases, leaving 12 bases between the germline ends. The CDR3 here is CASSFRGRTSGANVLTF. DNA for the CDR3: TGTGCCAGCAGTTTTAGAGGAAGGACCTCTGGGGCCAACGTCCTGACTTTC.

V and J are TRBV4-3 and TRBJ1-5; TRBD1 is a possible D gene (5 bases). V lost 0 bases and J 3 bases, leaving 9 bases between the germline ends. Germline V gene data show CDR1 as LGHNA and CDR2 as YSLEER. The CDR3 consists of 15 residues. CDR3: CASSQDRGVNQPQHF. CDR3 coding DNA: TGCGCCAGCAGCCAAGATCGGGGCGTCAATCAGCCCCAGCATTTT.

This chain joins TRBV19 and TRBJ1-2, with a possible D match to TRBD1 (5 bases). Germline-derived CDR1 and CDR2 are LNHDA and SQIVND (reference sequence). The CDR3 spans 13 residues. V was pared by 6 bases and J by 4 bases, with 12 bases between. CDR3 protein: CASSPQGGYGYTF. CDR3 coding DNA: TGTGCCAGTAGCCCCCAGGGTGGCTATGGCTACACCTTC.

This clone was detected only a few times. The V and J genes are TRBV7-9 and TRBJ2-5; the match to TRBD1 covers 10 bases. The CDR3 is made up of 18 amino acids. The germline V gene has CDR1 SEHNR and CDR2 FQNEAQ (reference sequence). The trim removed 2 bases at V and 0 bases at J, leaving 9 bases unmatched. CDR3 amino acids: CASSLFGGTGEYQETQYF. In DNA, the CDR3 is TGTGCCAGCAGCTTATTTGGGGGGACAGGGGAGTACCAAGAGACCCAGTACTTC.

J is TRBJ2-5 and V is TRBV5-4; TRBD2 matches at 8 bases. The CDR3 runs 15 residues. Trimming at V came to 0 bases and at J to 13 bases, leaving 14 bases not matched to a gene. Germline CDR1 reads SGHNT; CDR2 reads YYREEE (reference sequence). Written as DNA, the CDR3 is TGTGCCAGCAGCTTGGACGGGGGGGGGCAACAGCCGACGTACTTC. Its protein product is CASSLDGGGQQPTYF.